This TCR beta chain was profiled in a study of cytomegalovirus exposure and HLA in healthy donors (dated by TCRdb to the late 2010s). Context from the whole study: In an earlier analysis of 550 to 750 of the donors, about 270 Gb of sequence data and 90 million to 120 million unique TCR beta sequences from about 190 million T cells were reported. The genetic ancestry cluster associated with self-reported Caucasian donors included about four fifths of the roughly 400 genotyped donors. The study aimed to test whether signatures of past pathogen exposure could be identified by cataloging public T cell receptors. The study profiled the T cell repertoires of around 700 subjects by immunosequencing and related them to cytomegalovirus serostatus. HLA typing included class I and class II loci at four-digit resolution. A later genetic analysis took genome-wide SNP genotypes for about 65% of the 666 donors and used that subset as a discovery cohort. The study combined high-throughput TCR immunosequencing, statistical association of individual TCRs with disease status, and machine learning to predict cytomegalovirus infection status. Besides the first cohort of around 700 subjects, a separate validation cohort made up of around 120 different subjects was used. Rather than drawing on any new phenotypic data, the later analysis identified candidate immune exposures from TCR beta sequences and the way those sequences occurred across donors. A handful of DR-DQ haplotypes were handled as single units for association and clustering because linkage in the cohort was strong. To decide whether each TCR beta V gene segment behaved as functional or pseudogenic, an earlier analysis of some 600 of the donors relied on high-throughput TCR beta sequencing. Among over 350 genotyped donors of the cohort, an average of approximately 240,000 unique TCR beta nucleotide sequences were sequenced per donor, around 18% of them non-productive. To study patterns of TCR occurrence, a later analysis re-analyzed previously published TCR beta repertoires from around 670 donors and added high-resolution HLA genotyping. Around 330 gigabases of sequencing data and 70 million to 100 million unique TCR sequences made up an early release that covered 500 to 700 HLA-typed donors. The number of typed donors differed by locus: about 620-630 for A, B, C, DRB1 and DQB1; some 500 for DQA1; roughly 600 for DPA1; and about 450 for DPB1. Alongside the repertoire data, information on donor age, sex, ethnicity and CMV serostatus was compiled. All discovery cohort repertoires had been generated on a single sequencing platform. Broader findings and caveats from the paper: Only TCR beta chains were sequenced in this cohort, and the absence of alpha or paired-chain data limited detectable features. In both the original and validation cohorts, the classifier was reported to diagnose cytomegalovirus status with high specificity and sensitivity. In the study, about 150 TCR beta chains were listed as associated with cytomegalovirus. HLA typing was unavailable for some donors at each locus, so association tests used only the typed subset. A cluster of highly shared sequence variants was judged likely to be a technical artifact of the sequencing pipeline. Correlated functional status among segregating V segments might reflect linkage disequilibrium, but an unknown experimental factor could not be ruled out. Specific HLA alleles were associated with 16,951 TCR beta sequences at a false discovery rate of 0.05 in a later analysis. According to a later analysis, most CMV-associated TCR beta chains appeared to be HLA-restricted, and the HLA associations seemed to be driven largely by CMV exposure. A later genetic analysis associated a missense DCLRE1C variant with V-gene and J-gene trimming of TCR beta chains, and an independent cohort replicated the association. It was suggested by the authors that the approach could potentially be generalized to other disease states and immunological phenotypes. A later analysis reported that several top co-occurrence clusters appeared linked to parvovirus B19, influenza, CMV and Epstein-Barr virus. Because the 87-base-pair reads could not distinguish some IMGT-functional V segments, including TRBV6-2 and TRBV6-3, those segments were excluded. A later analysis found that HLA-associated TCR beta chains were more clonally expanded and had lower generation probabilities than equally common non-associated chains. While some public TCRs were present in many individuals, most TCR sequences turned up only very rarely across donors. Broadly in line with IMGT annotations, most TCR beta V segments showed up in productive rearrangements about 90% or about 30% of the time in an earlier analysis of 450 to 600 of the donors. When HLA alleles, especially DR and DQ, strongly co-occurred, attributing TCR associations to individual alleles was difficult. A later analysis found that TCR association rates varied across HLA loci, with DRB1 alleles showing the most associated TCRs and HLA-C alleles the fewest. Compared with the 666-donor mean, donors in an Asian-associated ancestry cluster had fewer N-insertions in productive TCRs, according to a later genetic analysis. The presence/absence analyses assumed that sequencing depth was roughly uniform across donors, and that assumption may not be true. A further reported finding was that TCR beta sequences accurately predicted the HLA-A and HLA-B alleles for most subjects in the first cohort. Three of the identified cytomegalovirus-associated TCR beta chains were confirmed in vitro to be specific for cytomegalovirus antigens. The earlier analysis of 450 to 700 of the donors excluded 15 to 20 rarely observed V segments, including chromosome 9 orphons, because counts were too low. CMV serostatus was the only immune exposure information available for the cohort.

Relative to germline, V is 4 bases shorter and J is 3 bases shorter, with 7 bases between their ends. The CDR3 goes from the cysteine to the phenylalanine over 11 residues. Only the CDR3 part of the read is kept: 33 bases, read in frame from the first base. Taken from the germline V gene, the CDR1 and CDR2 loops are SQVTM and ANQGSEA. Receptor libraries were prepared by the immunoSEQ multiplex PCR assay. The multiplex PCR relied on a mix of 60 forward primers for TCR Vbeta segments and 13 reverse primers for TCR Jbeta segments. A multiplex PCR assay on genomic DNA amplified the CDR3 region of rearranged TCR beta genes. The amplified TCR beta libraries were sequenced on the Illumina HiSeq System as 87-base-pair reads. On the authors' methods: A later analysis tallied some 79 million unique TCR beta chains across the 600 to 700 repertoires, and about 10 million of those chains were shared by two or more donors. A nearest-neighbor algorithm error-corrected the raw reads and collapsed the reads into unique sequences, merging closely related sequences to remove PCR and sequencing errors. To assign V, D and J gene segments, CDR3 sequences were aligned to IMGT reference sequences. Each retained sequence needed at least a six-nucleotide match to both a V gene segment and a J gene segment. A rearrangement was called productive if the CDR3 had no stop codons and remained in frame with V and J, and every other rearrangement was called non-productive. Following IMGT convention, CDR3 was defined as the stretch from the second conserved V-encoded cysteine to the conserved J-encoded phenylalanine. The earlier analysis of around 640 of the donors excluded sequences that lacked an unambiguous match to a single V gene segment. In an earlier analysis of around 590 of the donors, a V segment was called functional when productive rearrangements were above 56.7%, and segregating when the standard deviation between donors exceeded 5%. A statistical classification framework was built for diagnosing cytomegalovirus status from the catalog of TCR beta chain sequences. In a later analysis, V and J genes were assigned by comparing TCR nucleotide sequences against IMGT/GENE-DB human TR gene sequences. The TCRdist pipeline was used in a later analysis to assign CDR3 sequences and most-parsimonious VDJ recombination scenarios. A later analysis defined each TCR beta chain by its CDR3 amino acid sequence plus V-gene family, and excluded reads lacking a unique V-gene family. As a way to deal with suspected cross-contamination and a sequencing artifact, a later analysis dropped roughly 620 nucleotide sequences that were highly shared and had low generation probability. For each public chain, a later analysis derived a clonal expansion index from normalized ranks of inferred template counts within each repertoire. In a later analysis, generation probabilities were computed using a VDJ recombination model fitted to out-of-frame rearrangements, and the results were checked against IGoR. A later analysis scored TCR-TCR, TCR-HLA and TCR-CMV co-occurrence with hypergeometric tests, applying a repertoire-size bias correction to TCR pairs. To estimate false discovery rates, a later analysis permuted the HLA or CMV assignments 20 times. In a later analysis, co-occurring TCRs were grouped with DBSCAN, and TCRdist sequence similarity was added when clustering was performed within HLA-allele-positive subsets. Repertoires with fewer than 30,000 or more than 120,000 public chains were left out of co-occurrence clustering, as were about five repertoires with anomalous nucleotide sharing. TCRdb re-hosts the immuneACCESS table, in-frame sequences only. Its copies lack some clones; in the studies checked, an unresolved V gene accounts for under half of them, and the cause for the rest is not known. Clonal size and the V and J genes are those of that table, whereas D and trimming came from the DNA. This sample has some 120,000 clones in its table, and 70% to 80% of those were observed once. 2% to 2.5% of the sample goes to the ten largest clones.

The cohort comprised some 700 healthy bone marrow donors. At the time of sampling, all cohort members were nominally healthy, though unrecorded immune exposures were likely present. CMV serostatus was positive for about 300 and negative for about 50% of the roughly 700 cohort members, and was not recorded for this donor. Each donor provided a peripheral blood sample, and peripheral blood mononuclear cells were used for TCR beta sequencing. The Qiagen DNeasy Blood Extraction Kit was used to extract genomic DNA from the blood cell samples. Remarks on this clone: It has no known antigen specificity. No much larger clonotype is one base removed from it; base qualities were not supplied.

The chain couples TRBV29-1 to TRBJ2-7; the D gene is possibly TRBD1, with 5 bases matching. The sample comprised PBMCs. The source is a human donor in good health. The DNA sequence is TGCAGCGTTGGGGGCCTCTACGAGCAGTACTTC. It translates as CSVGGLYEQYF.